This TCR beta chain originates from a study of blood T cell repertoires in COVID-19. Under the authors' procedure: Amplification of reference gene primers was used by the study to estimate nucleated cell counts. Sequenced by immunoSEQ multiplex PCR; TCRdb stores in-frame clones only, minus some. The V and J calls and the clone size are those of that table, but D and trimming were determined from the DNA. The sample holds about 240,000 clones, roughly 80% seen once. CDR1 and CDR2 (germline): MDHEN, SYDVKM. The CDR3 sequence is 14 residues long. The ends were cut back, 6 bases at V and 3 bases at J, with 9 bases in the middle.

This receptor was identified in a woman of 80 years or more with acute or convalescent COVID-19. Sequencing was carried out using peripheral blood. The chain uses TRBV28 and TRBJ1-6, with unresolved D. CDR3 sequence reads: CASSTTYYNSPLHF. In nucleotides, the CDR3 is TGTGCCAGCAGCACAACATACTATAATTCACCCCTCCACTTT.